Presented here are 5 T cell receptor beta chains from one specimen sequenced in a study of blood T cell repertoires in COVID-19. Data came from immunoSEQ multiplex PCR; TCRdb stores just in-frame clones and leaves some out. The sample carries under 200,000 clones, more than 85% recorded once. The sequenced sample was PBMCs or T cells enriched from blood (not recorded which). The receptor set was obtained from a woman aged 50 to 65 who had recovered from COVID-19.

This clone was seen just once. The rearrangement links TRBV2 to TRBJ2-5; 9 nucleotides agree with TRBD1. The CDR3 totals 14 residues. The V segment lost 8 bases and the J segment 5 bases; nucleotides outside the gene matches: 9. CDR1 SNHLY and CDR2 FYNNEI come from the germline V gene. CDR3 nucleotide sequence: TGTGCCAGCTGCCGGGACAGGGAGGGTGAGACCCAGTACTTC. Its protein is CASCRDREGETQYF.

The chain links TRBV28 to TRBJ1-1; a possible D gene is TRBD1 (5 bases). The CDR3 length is 13 residues. Germline CDR1 is MDHEN and CDR2 is SYDVKM. V was trimmed by 3 bases and J by 3 bases, leaving 8 bases between them. The CDR3 is CASSFQGDTEAFF. In nucleotides, the CDR3 is TGTGCCAGCAGTTTCCAGGGTGACACTGAAGCTTTCTTT.

The V gene is TRBV7-9, the J gene TRBJ2-7; tentatively, D is TRBD2 (6 bases). The germline V gene encodes CDR1 SEHNR and CDR2 FQNEAQ (reference sequence). Deletions cut 5 bases from V and 6 bases from J, with 17 bases between. The CDR3 has 14 residues. The CDR3 coding sequence is TGTGCCAGCAGCCCTACTAGCCTGCTCGTCGAGCAGTACTTC. Its translation is CASSPTSLLVEQYF.

The rearrangement joins TRBV14 to TRBJ1-2; 9 nucleotides match TRBD1. Trimming cost V 4 bases and J 2 bases; bases outside gene matches: 5. The CDR3 runs to 15 residues. Germline-derived CDR1 and CDR2 are SGHDN and FVKESK. CDR3 nucleotides: TGTGCCAGCAGCCGTTCCGGGACAGGGAACTATGGCTACACCTTC. Protein sequence: CASSRSGTGNYGYTF.

The chain employs TRBV12-3 or TRBV12-4 and TRBJ1-2, with D perhaps matching TRBD1 (5 bases). The V gene lost 6 bases and the J gene lost 8 bases, with 16 bases spanning the gap. This CDR3 spans 13 amino acids. As DNA, the CDR3 is TGTGCCAGCAGACCCGGGTGGGGGGAAGGCTACACCTTC. Amino acids: CASRPGWGEGYTF.